Each of the 5 T cell receptor beta chains below was sequenced from the same sample in a study of blood T cell repertoires in COVID-19. Generated by immunoSEQ multiplex PCR, the TCRdb table keeps only in-frame clones and is missing some. Seen here are 26,000 or so clones, roughly 91% observed once, and the top ten hold about 16%. Source material: peripheral blood. Receptor source: a human donor with active COVID-19. The donor label of this sample is uncertain.

The rearrangement links TRBV19 to TRBJ2-3, with 8 bases aligning to TRBD2. This CDR3 spans 15 amino acids. J lost 0 bases, V lost 5 bases, and 4 bases had no gene match. The germline CDR1 and CDR2 sequences are LNHDA and SQIVND (reference sequence). This CDR3 reads CASSLLAASTDTQYF. The CDR3 nucleotides read TGTGCCAGTAGTCTACTAGCGGCTAGCACAGATACGCAGTATTTT.

V is TRBV27 and J is TRBJ2-7; 9 nucleotides line up with TRBD2. V gave up 1 base and J gave up 4 bases; unmatched junction bases: 5. Germline loops: CDR1 MNHEY, CDR2 SMNVEV (reference sequence). The CDR3 runs 15 residues. Here the CDR3 DNA reads TGTGCCAGCAGTTTATACGGAGCGGGGGGATACGAGCAGTACTTC. Translated: CASSLYGAGGYEQYF.

The V call is TRBV6-6, the J call TRBJ1-1, with 7 bases that match TRBD1. Per the germline V gene, CDR1 is MNHNY and CDR2 is SVGAGI (reference sequence). Trimming at V came to 6 bases and at J to 4 bases, leaving 11 bases not matched to a gene. The CDR3 spans 15 residues. CDR3 coding DNA: TGTGCCAGCAGATCGCCAGGGGGGCTCGTCACTGAAGCTTTCTTT. Amino acids: CASRSPGGLVTEAFF.

This clone was seen only once. The chain joins TRBV27 to TRBJ1-1; 7 nucleotides agree with TRBD1. The J segment lost 5 bases and the V segment lost 2 bases, leaving 5 bases of the junction unmatched. The CDR3 is made up of 14 amino acids. CDR1 MNHEY and CDR2 SMNVEV come from the germline V gene (reference sequence). As DNA, the CDR3 is TGTGCCAGCAGTTTAACAGGGGTCGGGACTGAAGCTTTCTTT. Protein product: CASSLTGVGTEAFF.

The rearrangement uses TRBV28 and TRBJ1-1; TRBD1 matches at 7 bases. J lost 6 bases, V lost 7 bases, and 11 bases had no gene match. CDR1 and CDR2 from the germline V gene are MDHEN and SYDVKM. CDR3 size: 14 residues. The CDR3 is CASTKNRGSAEAFF. The CDR3 nucleotides read TGTGCCAGCACCAAAAACAGGGGATCCGCTGAAGCTTTCTTT.